This T cell receptor beta chain is from a study of post-analysis software for immune sequencing data. Whole-study results and caveats: Samples prepared in the same batch strongly co-clustered by F measure. The study found significantly lower normalized Chao1 diversity in multiple sclerosis patients than in controls. A handful of TRBV segments (TRBV5-6, TRBV5-1 and TRBV20-1 among them) occurred more frequently in patients than in controls.

V lost 3 bases and J 3 bases, leaving 12 bases between the germline ends. The CDR3 length is 14 residues. The germline V gene encodes CDR1 MGHDK and CDR2 SYGVNS. This clonotype was observed at least ten times. Its matching antigen is unknown. Unique molecular identifiers had been added to the TCR beta cDNA libraries. MiXCR, run by TCRdb on the PCR reads, gives a single entry per CDR3 protein. The sample lists more than 500,000 distinct CDR3 sequences; 30% to 40% were seen once. This sequence originates from a girl aged 2-17 years with multiple sclerosis. This chain uses TRBV25-1 with TRBJ2-7, with D possibly being TRBD2 (6 bases). The sequencing input was blood. The CDR3 nucleotides read TGTGCCAGCAGTGATATAGGCGGGAACTACGAGCAGTACTTC. Translated: CASSDIGGNYEQYF.